These T cell receptor beta chains were read from a single sample in a study of T cells in localized non-small cell lung cancer. The assay was immunoSEQ multiplex PCR, and TCRdb's table has in-frame clones only and misses some. The profile shows 100,000 or so clones, under 95% of them singletons. Sequencing was performed on PBMCs, taken before any cancer treatment. These receptors all come from a woman aged 40-69 years with stage II squamous cell lung carcinoma. The CDR3 runs from the conserved cysteine through the conserved F or W. The D gene is left open where the match is weak. Some rows have no size entry. The others give once, few or many, or a class for an expanded clone.

v_gene	d_gene	abundance	j_gene	CDR3nt	CDR3aa
TRBV5-6	TRBD2	-	TRBJ2-5	TGTGCCAGCAGCGGGACTAGCGGGAGGGCCATCGAGACCCAGTACTTC	CASSGTSGRAIETQYF
TRBV18	-	-	TRBJ2-1	TGTGCCAGCTCACCAGCAGGGAGCTCCTACAATGAGCAGTTCTTC	CASSPAGSSYNEQFF
TRBV28	-	-	TRBJ1-2	TGTGCCAGCAGTTTGACTTTTACGGCAGGCGCAAACTATGGCTACACCTTC	CASSLTFTAGANYGYTF
TRBV4-2	-	few	TRBJ1-4	TGTGCCAGCAGCCAAGAGAGATTTGCAACTAATGAAAAACTGTTTTTT	CASSQERFATNEKLFF
TRBV10-1	-	-	TRBJ2-5	TGCGCCAGCAGTCCCGACGTGCGGGGGCGGGAGACCCAGTACTTC	CASSPDVRGRETQYF
TRBV10-2	-	-	TRBJ2-2	TGCGCCAGCACTTGGGGGGCAAACACCGGGGAGCTGTTTTTT	CASTWGANTGELFF
TRBV5-1	-	-	TRBJ2-5	TGCGCCAGCAGCTTGGGAGGGAAGGAGACCCAGTACTTC	CASSLGGKETQYF
TRBV6-1	TRBD1	-	TRBJ2-7	TGTGCCAGCAGTGAACAACAGGGGTTAAGCTCCTACGAGCAGTACTTC	CASSEQQGLSSYEQYF
TRBV5-1	-	-	TRBJ2-3	TGCGCCAGCAGCTTGGGGAGGGCAGATACGCAGTATTTT	CASSLGRADTQYF
TRBV5-1	TRBD1	-	TRBJ2-1	TGCGCCACTAGAGGACAGGCGAGGGATGAGCAGTTCTTC	CATRGQARDEQFF
TRBV6-6	TRBD1	-	TRBJ1-2	TGTGCCAGCAACAACAGGGGTCTCCAATATGGCTACACCTTC	CASNNRGLQYGYTF
TRBV6-1	-	-	TRBJ1-2	TGTGCCAGCAGTGTGCGAACAGGGTACTATGGCTACACCTTC	CASSVRTGYYGYTF
TRBV27	-	-	TRBJ2-4	TGTGCCAGCAGCCCGGGACTCCGAAACATTCAGTACTTC	CASSPGLRNIQYF
TRBV18	-	-	TRBJ2-1	TGTGCCAGCTCACCTCTCCTAATACCTACTGAGCAGTTCTTC	CASSPLLIPTEQFF
TRBV2	TRBD1	-	TRBJ1-2	TGTGCCAGCAGAGGTTCGGCAGGGGGGCTCTATGGCTACACCTTC	CASRGSAGGLYGYTF
TRBV7-2	TRBD2	-	TRBJ2-7	TGTGCCAGCAGCGCACGACTAGCGGGAGCCGGTGAGCAGTACTTC	CASSARLAGAGEQYF
TRBV5-5	TRBD2	-	TRBJ2-7	TGTGCCAGCAGCCCCACGACTAGCGGGAGTGGTGAGCAGTACTTC	CASSPTTSGSGEQYF
TRBV7-2	TRBD1	-	TRBJ1-1	TGTGCCAGCAGCTTAGGGGACAGGGTCGTCACTGAAGCTTTCTTT	CASSLGDRVVTEAFF
TRBV19	-	-	TRBJ1-1	TGTGCCGTAAGGGGGTTCACTGAAGCTTTCTTT	CAVRGFTEAFF
TRBV2	-	-	TRBJ2-7	TGTGCCAGCAGTCTCGGTCACGAGCAGTACTTC	CASSLGHEQYF
TRBV19	-	-	TRBJ1-5	TGTGCCAGTAGGAATATTGGACAAGCGAATCAGCCCCAGCATTTT	CASRNIGQANQPQHF
TRBV6-6	TRBD1	once	TRBJ1-5	TGTGCCAGCGGACACCAGGGGGCCAGGCAGCCCCAGCATTTT	CASGHQGARQPQHF
TRBV5-4	-	-	TRBJ1-2	TGTGCCAGCAGGCTTGACCTGGGGTATGGCTACACCTTC	CASRLDLGYGYTF
TRBV5-5	-	-	TRBJ2-7	TGTGCCAGCAGCTTGTCGCAGGGAAGGCGCGAGCAGTACTTC	CASSLSQGRREQYF
TRBV5-4	TRBD2	-	TRBJ2-1	TGTGCCAGCAGCTTGAGGCTGTCTAGCGGGCCCGAGTGGCGGGAGCAGTTCTTC	CASSLRLSSGPEWREQFF
TRBV6-1	-	-	TRBJ1-3	TGTGCCAGCAGTGAAGTTGGGTGGCGTAGCCCCTCTGGAAACACCATATATTTT	CASSEVGWRSPSGNTIYF
TRBV25-1	-	-	TRBJ2-1	TGTGCCAGCACCTCTTTTGGTATTGGTGAGCAGTTCTTC	CASTSFGIGEQFF
TRBV4-1	-	-	TRBJ1-3	TGCGCCAGCAGCCAAGAGTGGGGGAGCTCTGGAAACACCATATATTTT	CASSQEWGSSGNTIYF
TRBV12-2	-	-	TRBJ2-7	TGTGCAAGTCTTTTCCGGGACAGGTCCTACGAGCAGTACTTC	CASLFRDRSYEQYF
TRBV2	-	-	TRBJ2-7	TGTGCCAGCAGGGAGGACAGCGAGCAGTACTTC	CASREDSEQYF
TRBV19	-	-	TRBJ1-2	TGTGCCAGTAGTATAGGCCCTCTCTATGGCTACACCTTC	CASSIGPLYGYTF
TRBV2	TRBD1	-	TRBJ1-3	TGTGCCAGCAGTGTAAGGCAGGGGGCTGGAAACACCATATATTTT	CASSVRQGAGNTIYF
TRBV9	TRBD1	-	TRBJ2-2	TGTGCCAGCAGCGTTGGGACAGGGAACACCGGGGAGCTGTTTTTT	CASSVGTGNTGELFF